This T cell receptor beta chain was observed in a study of T cells in Graves' hyperthyroidism and ophthalmopathy. Broader study findings: Through a model of 13 V-J features, ophthalmopathy was separated from stable hyperthyroidism. Within blood appeared most thyroid clonotypes that had expanded above 0.001.

The CDR3 regions of TCR beta were amplified from RNA transcripts. A first-round RT-PCR of the TCR CDR3 used the HTBI primer set. TCRdb analysed the multiplex PCR reads with MiXCR anew, one entry per CDR3 protein. The data contain some 690,000 distinct CDR3 sequences, roughly 17% of them seen just once; the ten biggest clones take up about 16%. The CDR3 is made up of 12 amino acids. V lost 2 bases and J 8 bases, leaving 12 bases between the germline ends. CDR1 and CDR2 (germline): SQVTM, ANQGSEA. Fresh peripheral blood, approximately 9.6 ml, yielded the PBMCs. This clonotype was seen more than once but under ten times. The antigen is unknown.

The chain combines TRBV29-1 with TRBJ1-2, with D possibly matching TRBD1 (5 bases). The specimen was blood. The source of this sequence is a man aged 50 to 60 with Graves' hyperthyroidism. The CDR3 loop reads CSVEWGDGGYTF. The CDR3, as DNA: TGCAGCGTTGAATGGGGGGATGGAGGCTACACCTTC.